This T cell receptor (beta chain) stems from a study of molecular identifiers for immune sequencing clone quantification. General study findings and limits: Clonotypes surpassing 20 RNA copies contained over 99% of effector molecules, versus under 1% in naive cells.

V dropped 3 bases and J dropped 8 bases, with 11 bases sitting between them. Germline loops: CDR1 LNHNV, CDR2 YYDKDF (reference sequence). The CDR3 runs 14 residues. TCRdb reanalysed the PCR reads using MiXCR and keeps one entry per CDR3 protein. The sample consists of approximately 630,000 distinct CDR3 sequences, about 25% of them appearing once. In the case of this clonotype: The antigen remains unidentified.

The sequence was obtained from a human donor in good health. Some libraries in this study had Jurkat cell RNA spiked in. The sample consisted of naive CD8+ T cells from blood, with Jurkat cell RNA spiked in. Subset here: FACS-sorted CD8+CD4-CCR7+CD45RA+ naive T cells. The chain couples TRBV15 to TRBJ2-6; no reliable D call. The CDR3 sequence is CATSRKDGTNVLTF. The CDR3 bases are TGTGCCACCAGCAGGAAGGACGGCACCAACGTCCTGACTTTC.